Listed below are T cell receptor beta chains from one sample, sequenced in a study of cytomegalovirus exposure and HLA in healthy donors. The method was immunoSEQ multiplex PCR; TCRdb's version includes in-frame clones alone and lacks a portion of them. The profile shows 150,000 to 200,000 clones, about 86% of them singletons. The sequenced sample was PBMCs. The receptors were sampled from a woman under 30 in good health and CMV-seropositive. Each CDR3 is given with its conserved first and last residue. D genes are given only for firm matches.

TRBJ2-3,TRBV5-1,-,CASSLAGTDTQYF
TRBJ1-2,TRBV20-1,-,CSAPTGYGYTF
TRBJ2-1,TRBV11-3,-,CASSLGIFEQFF
TRBJ2-7,TRBV7-9,-,CASSHTPYEQYF
TRBJ2-7,TRBV27,TRBD1,CASSADRELHEQYF
TRBJ1-1,TRBV14,-,CASSWAGTTEAFF
TRBJ2-3,TRBV9,-,CASSYSSTDTQYF
TRBJ2-2,TRBV27,TRBD2,CASTLRRGLAGGSNTGELFF
TRBJ1-2,TRBV6-5,-,CASSYYQGSNYGYTF
TRBJ1-2,TRBV5-1,-,CASSLLGQNYGYTF
TRBJ1-1,TRBV7-9,-,CASSSTGSLGAFF
TRBJ1-1,TRBV28,-,CASSPRGMYTEAFF
TRBJ2-7,TRBV6-6,-,CASNLGGATSYEQYF
TRBJ2-7,TRBV11-2,-,CASSPRLSKSLEQYF
TRBJ1-2,TRBV27,TRBD1,CASSLRGRSFYGYTF
TRBJ2-7,TRBV27,TRBD1,CASSWQGANEQYF
TRBJ1-2,TRBV4-3,TRBD1,CASSHDRGRIYGYTF
TRBJ1-2,TRBV19,TRBD1,CASSRDSGNYGYTF
TRBJ2-5,TRBV9,TRBD2,CASSVNRGEGEATQYF
TRBJ2-1,TRBV6-1,TRBD2,CASSEAPGGGGNEQFF
TRBJ1-1,TRBV6-1,-,CASRTGGGTEAFF
TRBJ2-2,TRBV2,TRBD1,CASSAGTGLYTGELFF
TRBJ2-2,TRBV7-3,-,CASSFIPGETGELFF
TRBJ2-3,TRBV6-1,TRBD2,CASSLLAESTDTQYF
TRBJ2-1,TRBV18,TRBD2,CASSPGLVAGGSEQFF
TRBJ2-3,TRBV10-1,-,CASSTGSAKSDTQYF
TRBJ2-3,TRBV27,-,CASSLFFPDTQYF
TRBJ2-3,TRBV9,TRBD1,CASSVEGTGRDTQYF
TRBJ1-4,TRBV6-5,-,CASTPQEPLNEKLFF
TRBJ2-7,TRBV2,-,CASSNRQGGHEQYF
TRBJ1-1,TRBV7-3,-,CASSLVRQLNTEAFF
TRBJ2-1,TRBV30,-,CAWSGGLEQFF
TRBJ1-6,TRBV10-3,TRBD1,CAISEPGQYNSPLHF
TRBJ2-1,TRBV11-3,-,CASSYDREVAANEQFF
TRBJ2-5,TRBV2,-,CASSEFVEETQYF
TRBJ1-5,TRBV4-3,-,CASSQDRTVNQPQHF
TRBJ2-5,TRBV5-4,-,CASSHSNSPGDQYF
TRBJ2-2,TRBV7-9,TRBD2,CASSHSGGDTGELFF
TRBJ1-4,TRBV28,-,CASSLPGGATNEKLFF
TRBJ1-2,TRBV6-5,TRBD1,CASSYGTDYGYTF
TRBJ2-6,TRBV5-1,-,CASSLGPTGSPSGANVLTF
TRBJ2-5,TRBV7-2,-,CASSLSETQYF
TRBJ1-4,TRBV7-9,-,CASSLGRLNEKLFF
TRBJ2-1,TRBV6-6,TRBD2,CASRDFGGTSYNEQFF
TRBJ1-1,TRBV7-3,-,CASSPGGAGTEAFF
TRBJ1-1,TRBV2,-,CASSSPSNTEAFF
TRBJ2-1,TRBV30,-,CAWSVTGMGEQFF
TRBJ1-1,TRBV6-5,-,CASSYSRGWTEAFF
TRBJ2-3,TRBV6-4,TRBD2,CASSPAAGSGGATDTQYF
TRBJ1-2,TRBV9,TRBD1,CASSGDSYGYTF
TRBJ2-1,TRBV5-6,TRBD2,CASSLQGLVRTSEQFF
TRBJ2-4,TRBV28,-,CASDTGYPNIQYF